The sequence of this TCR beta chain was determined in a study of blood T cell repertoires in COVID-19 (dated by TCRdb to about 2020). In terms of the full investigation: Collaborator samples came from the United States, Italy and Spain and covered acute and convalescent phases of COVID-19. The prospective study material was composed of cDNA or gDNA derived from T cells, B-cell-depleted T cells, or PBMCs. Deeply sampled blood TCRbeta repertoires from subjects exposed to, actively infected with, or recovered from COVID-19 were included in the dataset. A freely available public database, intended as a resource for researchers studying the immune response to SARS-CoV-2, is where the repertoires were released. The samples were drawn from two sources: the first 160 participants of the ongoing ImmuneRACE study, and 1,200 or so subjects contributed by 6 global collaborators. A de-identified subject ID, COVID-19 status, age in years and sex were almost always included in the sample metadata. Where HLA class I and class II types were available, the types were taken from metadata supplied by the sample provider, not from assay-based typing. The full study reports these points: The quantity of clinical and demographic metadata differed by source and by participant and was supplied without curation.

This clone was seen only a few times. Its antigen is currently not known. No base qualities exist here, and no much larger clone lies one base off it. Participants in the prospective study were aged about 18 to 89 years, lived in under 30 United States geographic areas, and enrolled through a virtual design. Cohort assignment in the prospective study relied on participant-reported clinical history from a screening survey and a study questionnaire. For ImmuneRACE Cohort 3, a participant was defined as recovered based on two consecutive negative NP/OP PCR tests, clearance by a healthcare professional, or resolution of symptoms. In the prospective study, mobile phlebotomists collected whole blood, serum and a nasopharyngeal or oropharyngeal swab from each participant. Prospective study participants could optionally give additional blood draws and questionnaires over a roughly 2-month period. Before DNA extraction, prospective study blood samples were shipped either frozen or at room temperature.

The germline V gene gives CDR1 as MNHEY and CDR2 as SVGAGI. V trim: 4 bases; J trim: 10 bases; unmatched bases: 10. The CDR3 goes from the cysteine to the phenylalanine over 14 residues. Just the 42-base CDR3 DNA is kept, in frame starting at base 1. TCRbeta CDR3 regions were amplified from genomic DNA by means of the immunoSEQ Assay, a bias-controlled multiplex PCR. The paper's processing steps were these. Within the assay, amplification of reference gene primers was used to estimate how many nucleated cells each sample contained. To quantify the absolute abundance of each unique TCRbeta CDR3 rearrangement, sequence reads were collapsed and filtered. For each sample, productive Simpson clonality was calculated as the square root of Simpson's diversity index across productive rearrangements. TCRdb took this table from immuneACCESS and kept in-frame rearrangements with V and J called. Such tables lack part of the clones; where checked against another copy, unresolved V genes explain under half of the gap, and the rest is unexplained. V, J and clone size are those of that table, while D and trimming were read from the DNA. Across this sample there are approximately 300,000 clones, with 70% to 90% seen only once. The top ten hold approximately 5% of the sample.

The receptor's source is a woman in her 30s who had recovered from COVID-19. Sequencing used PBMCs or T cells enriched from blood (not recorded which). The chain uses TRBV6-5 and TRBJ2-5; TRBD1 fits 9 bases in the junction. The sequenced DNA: TGTGCCAGCAGTTCCCTGGGGGACAGGGACGTCCAGTACTTC. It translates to CASSSLGDRDVQYF.